This T cell receptor (beta chain) was documented in a study of blood T cell repertoires in COVID-19. Study context: Samples taken during acute and convalescent COVID-19 were collected in the United States, Italy and Spain. Sources were T cells, B-cell-depleted T cells, or PBMCs; the material itself was cDNA or gDNA.

Authors' methods: Nucleated cell counts were estimated from reference gene primer amplification. The table came from immunoSEQ multiplex PCR; TCRdb's copy has only in-frame clones and leaves some out. The V and J calls and clone size come from that table; D and trimming were worked out from the DNA. Among around 98,000 clones listed, roughly 87% were seen once. The clonotype was recovered from a man between 65 and 80 years old with acute or convalescent COVID-19. Sequencing was carried out using peripheral blood.

CDR3 DNA: TGTGCCAGCAGTTTTTACGGGGGAATCGGGGAGCTGTTTTTT. Translated: CASSFYGGIGELFF. The chain joins TRBV27 to TRBJ2-2, with a possible D match to TRBD2 (6 bases). Trimming took off 3 bases at V and 7 bases at J, with 12 bases between the two ends. Germline V lookup: CDR1 MNHEY, CDR2 SMNVEV (reference sequence). The CDR3 sequence is 14 residues long.